This passage covers 5 T cell receptor beta chains from one sample sequenced in a study of blood T cell repertoires in COVID-19. Clones were read by immunoSEQ multiplex PCR, and TCRdb kept only the in-frame ones, dropping some. The table has some 150,000 clones, more than 75% seen once. What was sequenced was peripheral blood. The origin of the receptors is a man between 65 and 80 years old with acute or convalescent COVID-19.

In DNA form, the CDR3 reads TGTGCCAGCAGCTCCCTAAGCGGGAGGGTTTTGGAGACCCAGTACTTC. Translating gives CASSSLSGRVLETQYF. The chain joins TRBV5-4 to TRBJ2-5, with 10 bases that match TRBD2. The V gene's germline CDR1 is SGHNT and CDR2 YYREEE (reference sequence). J lost 5 bases, V lost 3 bases, and 10 bases had no gene match. The CDR3 covers 16 residues.

The table lists this clone with a count of one. J is TRBJ2-3 and V is TRBV5-4, with 15 bases fitting TRBD2. Germline CDR1 is SGHNT and CDR2 is YYREEE (reference sequence). The CDR3 extends over 16 amino acids. V was clipped by 3 bases and J by 3 bases; unmatched bases: 2. The CDR3 loop reads CASSSGLAGGTDTQYF. As DNA, the CDR3 is TGTGCCAGCAGCTCGGGACTAGCGGGAGGAACAGATACGCAGTATTTT.

Sample share makes this clone medium-sized. V usage is TRBV27 and J usage is TRBJ2-5; 11 bases fit TRBD2. Trimming at V came to 3 bases and at J to 4 bases, leaving 4 bases not matched to a gene. Germline values: CDR1 MNHEY, CDR2 SMNVEV (reference sequence). The CDR3 runs 15 residues. The CDR3 here is CASSLTSGVVETQYF. CDR3 nucleotides: TGTGCCAGCAGTTTGACTAGCGGGGTAGTAGAGACCCAGTACTTC.

This clone was seen a single time. The V gene is TRBV10-1, the J gene TRBJ2-5; D remains unclear. V lost 7 bases to trimming and J lost 2 bases, with 11 bases between them. Looked up from germline, CDR1 is WNHNN and CDR2 is SYGVQD (reference sequence). The CDR3 is 13 amino acids. As DNA, the CDR3 is TGCGCCAGCAATAATCCGGGTCAAGAGACCCAGTACTTC. Amino acid sequence: CASNNPGQETQYF.

This clone was recorded only once. The chain is built from TRBV24-1 and TRBJ2-3; D possibly corresponds to TRBD1 (5 bases). V was trimmed by 2 bases and J by 0 bases, leaving 11 bases between them. The germline V gene has CDR1 KGHDR and CDR2 SFDVKD. The CDR3 runs 16 residues. Written as DNA, the CDR3 is TGTGCCACCAGTGATTGGGGCGGAACTAGCACAGATACGCAGTATTTT. This encodes CATSDWGGTSTDTQYF.